Listed here are 31 T cell receptor beta chains from one sample, sequenced in a study of early T cells in non-severe SARS-CoV-2 infection (dated by TCRdb to the early 2020s). The library was built by means of 5' RACE. Sequencing was performed on a NextSeq 500. TCRdb reanalyzed the raw reads on its own, using fastp at Q25 for trimming and MiXCR for clone calling, and kept in-frame beta chains. Identical CDR3 proteins give one entry, which carries the most common genes and DNA. This sample has more than 75,000 distinct CDR3 sequences in its table, and around 13% of those were observed once. The top ten constitute 6% of the sample. The material sequenced was whole blood. These receptors came from an adult who was a healthcare worker with PCR-confirmed SARS-CoV-2 infection or an uninfected control (not recorded which).

This clonotype was counted ten times or more. CDR3 DNA sequence: TGCGCCAGCAGCCAAGACGGCACTGAAGCTTTCTTT. Its protein is CASSQDGTEAFF. The genes are TRBV4-1 and TRBJ1-1, with D uncertain. V was pared by 0 bases and J by 4 bases, with 3 bases between. The CDR3 is made up of 12 amino acids. Germline V CDR1 and CDR2: MGHRA, YSYEKL.

The chain has TRBV4-1 and TRBJ1-2; D not certain. V was cut by 0 bases and J by 4 bases, with 12 bases left in between. The CDR3 is made up of 15 amino acids. The germline CDR1 and CDR2 sequences are MGHRA and YSYEKL. The CDR3 DNA reads as TGCGCCAGCAGCCAAGAAGTGAGGGTGGGCTATGGCTACACCTTC. This encodes CASSQEVRVGYGYTF.

The rearrangement joins TRBV5-1 to TRBJ2-5; D uncertain. CDR3 length equals 14 residues. V gave up 0 bases and J gave up 4 bases, with 10 bases separating them. Per germline, CDR1 SGHRS and CDR2 YFSETQ. The CDR3 spells CASSLAWAGETQYF. CDR3 sequence (DNA): TGCGCCAGCAGCTTGGCCTGGGCCGGAGAGACCCAGTACTTC.

In its sample, this clonotype was seen many times. The chain has TRBV19 and TRBJ1-5; TRBD1 aligns across 7 bases. Trimming removed 9 bases from V and 4 bases from J; junction bases left unmatched: 12. Looked up from germline, CDR1 is LNHDA and CDR2 is SQIVND (reference sequence). The CDR3 contains 15 residues. CDR3 nucleotide sequence: TGTGCCAGCCGCACACAGGGGTACCTGAATCAGCCCCAGCATTTT. Translating gives CASRTQGYLNQPQHF.

The V call is TRBV7-9, the J call TRBJ1-1; unclear D gene. This CDR3 has 19 residues. Germline V CDR1 and CDR2: SEHNR, FQNEAQ (reference sequence). The ends were cut back, 3 bases at V and 5 bases at J, with 28 bases in the middle. The CDR3 is CASSLPSTRHGEWRTEAFF. CDR3 sequence (DNA): TGTGCCAGCAGCTTGCCTTCAACTAGGCACGGGGAGTGGAGGACTGAAGCTTTCTTT.

V usage is TRBV6-1 and J usage is TRBJ2-1, with 7 bases identical to TRBD1. Germline CDR1 and CDR2: MNHNS and SASEGT. The CDR3 extends over 15 amino acids. The V gene end was trimmed by 6 bases and the J gene end by 0 bases; junction bases not matched to a gene: 5. The CDR3 DNA reads as TGTGCCAGCAGGTTACAGGGGACCTCCTACAATGAGCAGTTCTTC. Protein sequence: CASRLQGTSYNEQFF.

This clonotype has more than one count but fewer than ten. The genes are TRBV5-1 and TRBJ2-3; D might be TRBD1 or TRBD2, each matching 5 bases. V was cut by 7 bases and J by 0 bases, with 12 bases left in between. The germline V gene encodes CDR1 SGHRS and CDR2 YFSETQ. The CDR3 runs 14 residues. DNA for the CDR3: TGCGCCAGCGGCGCCCGGGACAGCACAGATACGCAGTATTTT. Translation gives CASGARDSTDTQYF.

The chain combines TRBV4-1 with TRBJ2-6; D perhaps matches TRBD2 (6 bases). Germline V gene sequence: CDR1 MGHRA, CDR2 YSYEKL. The CDR3 is 16 residues long. V was clipped by 0 bases and J by 6 bases, with 12 bases between them. CDR3 coding DNA: TGCGCCAGCAGCCAAGATTGGGGGGTCCAGGCCAACGTCCTGACTTTC. The encoded protein is CASSQDWGVQANVLTF.

This clonotype has just a few counts. The chain has TRBV7-2 and TRBJ1-4; tentative D call: TRBD1 (5 bases). This CDR3 has 16 amino acids. In germline, CDR1 is SGHTA, CDR2 FQGNSA. Deletions cut 0 bases from V and 7 bases from J, with 15 bases between. The CDR3 is CASSLAYRRRGEKLFF. The CDR3 nucleotides read TGTGCCAGCAGCTTAGCCTACAGGAGAAGGGGTGAAAAACTGTTTTTT.

This clonotype was counted many times. V gene TRBV6-5 combines with J gene TRBJ2-6; no clear D. The germline V and J ends were trimmed by 6 bases and 2 bases, with 5 bases remaining between them. Germline V lookup: CDR1 MNHEY, CDR2 SVGAGI. The CDR3 has 13 amino acids. CDR3 in amino acids: CASSPPGANVLTF. The CDR3 DNA follows: TGTGCCAGCAGCCCCCCTGGGGCCAACGTCCTGACTTTC.

The chain uses TRBV9 and TRBJ2-3; D is tentatively TRBD1 or TRBD2 (5 bases each). The V end lost 2 bases, the J end lost 6 bases, and 13 bases lay between the germline ends. The CDR3 length is 14 residues. Germline-derived CDR1 and CDR2 are SGDLS and YYNGEE. The CDR3 loop reads CASSVTSSGDTQYF. In DNA form, the CDR3 reads TGTGCCAGCAGCGTTACTAGTTCAGGGGATACGCAGTATTTT.

This clonotype was detected a few times. The rearrangement joins TRBV20-1 to TRBJ1-4; weak D call: TRBD1 (5 bases). V lost 6 bases to trimming and J lost 6 bases, with 17 bases between them. The CDR3 runs 14 residues. CDR1 DFQATT and CDR2 SNEGSKA come from the germline V gene (reference sequence). The CDR3 is CSAKFLGTDEKLFF. The CDR3 DNA is TGCAGTGCCAAATTCCTAGGGACGGATGAAAAACTGTTTTTT.

This chain links TRBV4-1 with TRBJ2-4; 8 nucleotides match TRBD1. The CDR3 runs to 14 residues. Germline CDR1 is MGHRA and CDR2 is YSYEKL. V shed 6 bases and J 1 base; nucleotides not matched to a gene: 2. The DNA of the CDR3 is TGCGCCAGCAGTTGGGACAGGGCCAAAAACATTCAGTACTTC. This gives the protein CASSWDRAKNIQYF.

This clonotype was found a few times. The chain links TRBV6-5 to TRBJ2-7; weak D call: TRBD1 (6 bases). This CDR3 comprises 11 residues. Germline-derived CDR1 and CDR2 are MNHEY and SVGAGI. CDR3 region: CVTTGTYEQYF. In DNA, the CDR3 is TGTGTCACGACAGGCACCTACGAGCAGTACTTC.

In its sample, this clonotype was seen a few times. This chain links TRBV29-1 with TRBJ1-2, with 7 bases aligning to TRBD1. CDR1 and CDR2 from the germline V gene are SQVTM and ANQGSEA. V gave up 3 bases and J gave up 6 bases; unmatched junction bases: 4. CDR3 size: 12 residues. The CDR3 nucleotides are TGCAGCGTTGAGACAGGGCGGGATGGCTACACCTTC. This sequence encodes CSVETGRDGYTF.

In this sample, this clonotype turned up a few times. The rearrangement links TRBV20-1 to TRBJ2-7; 12 bases align to TRBD2. Germline values: CDR1 DFQATT, CDR2 SNEGSKA (reference sequence). This CDR3 is built from 15 residues. The ends lost 2 bases at V and 6 bases at J; junction bases unmatched: 8. The CDR3 sequence: CSARLPGLAGREQYF. The CDR3 DNA sequence: TGCAGTGCTAGACTACCGGGACTAGCGGGTCGCGAGCAGTACTTC.

There are many counts of this clonotype. The chain employs TRBV5-1 and TRBJ2-1; D is unclear. This CDR3 is built from 15 residues. Germline assignment: CDR1 SGHRS and CDR2 YFSETQ. V dropped 0 bases and J dropped 0 bases, with 7 bases sitting between them. The chain's CDR3 is CASSLVVSSYNEQFF. The CDR3, as DNA: TGCGCCAGCAGCTTGGTGGTCTCCTCCTACAATGAGCAGTTCTTC.

The V and J genes are TRBV20-1 and TRBJ1-2; possible D gene TRBD1, 6 bases. Per germline, CDR1 DFQATT and CDR2 SNEGSKA (reference sequence). This CDR3 region has 13 residues. The germline V and J ends were trimmed by 3 bases and 4 bases, with 12 bases remaining between them. CDR3 residues: CSASRQEPYGYTF. The CDR3 DNA follows: TGCAGTGCTAGTCGACAGGAACCCTATGGCTACACCTTC.

The chain couples TRBV6-6 to TRBJ1-4, with TRBD1 matching 9 bases. V dropped 6 bases and J dropped 1; count of bases not matched to a gene: 9. Germline CDR1 is MNHNY and CDR2 is SVGAGI (reference sequence). CDR3 size: 17 residues. CDR3 region: CASSTSDRGVTNEKLFF. Written as DNA, the CDR3 is TGTGCCAGCAGCACATCGGACAGGGGAGTAACTAATGAAAAACTGTTTTTT.

This clonotype came up many times. The chain is built from TRBV7-9 and TRBJ2-3; unclear D gene. The CDR3 has 14 residues. The V and J ends lost 5 bases and 1 base respectively, with 10 bases between them. Germline values: CDR1 SEHNR, CDR2 FQNEAQ (reference sequence). The CDR3 sequence: CASSRSIGTDTQYF. The CDR3 nucleotides read TGTGCCAGCAGCCGTTCGATCGGCACAGATACGCAGTATTTT.

V is TRBV20-1 and J is TRBJ1-4, with D maybe TRBD1 (6 bases). This CDR3 has 14 amino acids. The germline V and J ends were trimmed by 6 bases and 4 bases, with 15 bases remaining between them. Germline V gives CDR1 DFQATT, CDR2 SNEGSKA (reference sequence). The CDR3 is CSAPDRRFNEKLFF. The CDR3 DNA follows: TGCAGTGCACCGGACAGACGCTTTAATGAAAAACTGTTTTTT.

In the case of this clonotype: Compared with germline, one end of the junction differs, possibly owing to a read error. V gene TRBV5-1 combines with J gene TRBJ1-1, with 9 nucleotides matching TRBD1. Germline V gene data show CDR1 as SGHRS and CDR2 as YFSETQ. The CDR3 is made up of 17 amino acids. CDR3 amino acids: CASSLAPPGQGYPEAFF. CDR3 DNA sequence: TGCGCCAGCAGCTTGGCCCCTCCGGGACAGGGTTATCCTGAAGCTTTCTTC. Supplemented by reference TRBV5-1 and TRBJ1-1, the full variable domain reads KAGVTQTPRYLIKTRGQQVTLSCSPISGHRSVSWYQQTPGQGLQFLFEYFSETQRNKGNFPGRFSGRQFSNSRSEMNVSTLELGDSALYLCASSLAPPGQGYPEAFFGQGTRLTVV.

The sample holds many counts of this clonotype. This chain links TRBV7-9 with TRBJ2-7; TRBD2 matches 7 bases. The V gene's germline CDR1 is SEHNR and CDR2 FQNEAQ (reference sequence). V shed 5 bases, J shed 0 bases, and the junction held 16 bases outside the gene matches. The CDR3 sequence is 18 residues long. As DNA, the CDR3 is TGTGCCAGCAGCCATGCCGGCATACTAGCGACTAGCTCCTACGAGCAGTACTTC. Translating it yields CASSHAGILATSSYEQYF. The complete variable domain, with remaining parts taken from reference TRBV7-9 and TRBJ2-7, reads DTGVSQNPRHKITKRGQNVTFRCDPISEHNRLYWYRQTLGQGPEFLTYFQNEAQLEKSRLLSDRFSAERPKGSFSTLEIQRTEQGDSAMYLCASSHAGILATSSYEQYFGPGTRLTVT.

This clonotype was recorded many times. The CDR3 DNA follows: TGTGCCAGCAGTTTGTCGGGTTGGAGCAATGAGCAGTTCTTC. It is translated as CASSLSGWSNEQFF. The rearrangement links TRBV28 to TRBJ2-1; D is unclear. V shed 3 bases and J shed 6 bases, with 12 bases lying between them. This CDR3 region has 14 residues. CDR1 MDHEN and CDR2 SYDVKM come from the germline V gene.

This clonotype was recorded at least ten times. The J gene is TRBJ2-1, the V gene TRBV11-2; D is uncertain. This CDR3 has 14 residues. The germline V and J ends were trimmed by 5 bases and 0 bases, with 8 bases remaining between them. Germline CDR1 is SGHAT and CDR2 is FQNNGV. CDR3 nucleotide sequence: TGTGCCAGCAGCCCGTATTGCTCCTACAATGAGCAGTTCTTC. Translating it yields CASSPYCSYNEQFF.

This clonotype was recorded a few times. The chain employs TRBV29-1 and TRBJ2-5; no definite D call. V gave up 1 base and J gave up 5 bases, with 8 bases separating them. The CDR3 is made up of 12 amino acids. Germline V gene data show CDR1 as SQVTM and CDR2 as ANQGSEA. Here the CDR3 DNA reads TGCAGCGTTGAAGCGGCGGTCGAGACCCAGTACTTC. Encoded protein: CSVEAAVETQYF.

V usage is TRBV12-5 and J usage is TRBJ2-2, with D unresolved. Germline lookup yields CDR1 LGHNT and CDR2 FRNRAP. The CDR3 spans 13 residues. Trimming took off 7 bases at V and 6 bases at J, with 12 bases between the two ends. The CDR3 here is CASALLWPGELFF. CDR3 DNA: TGTGCTAGTGCTTTATTGTGGCCCGGGGAGCTGTTTTTT.

There are a few counts of this clonotype. The CDR3 loop is CASSLGNGYTF. In DNA, the CDR3 is TGTGCCAGCAGTCTGGGGAACGGCTACACCTTC. This chain connects TRBV12-3 or TRBV12-4 to TRBJ1-2; D gene ambiguous. The CDR3 is made up of 11 amino acids. V was shortened by 5 bases and J by 8 bases, with 9 bases between the two germline ends.

This clonotype was recorded many times. V gene TRBV20-1 combines with J gene TRBJ1-6; D is unresolved. Trimming left V 1 base short and J 4 bases short, with 14 bases between. This CDR3 has 16 residues. Per germline, CDR1 DFQATT and CDR2 SNEGSKA (reference sequence). The CDR3 DNA sequence: TGCAGTGCTAGAGTCCCCGAATCCTGGTATAATTCACCCCTCCACTTT. Its translation: CSARVPESWYNSPLHF.

This clonotype was found many times. V gene TRBV20-1 combines with J gene TRBJ2-1; D is undetermined. CDR1 DFQATT and CDR2 SNEGSKA come from the germline V gene (reference sequence). Trimming stripped 1 base from V and 0 bases from J, with 13 bases between. The CDR3 runs 16 residues. The CDR3 sequence: CSARAATSFSYNEQFF. The CDR3 DNA reads TGCAGTGCTAGAGCCGCGACTTCTTTCTCCTACAATGAGCAGTTCTTC.

This clonotype showed up many times. The V and J genes are TRBV5-5 and TRBJ1-6; 9 bases are shared with TRBD1. Trimming took 3 bases from V and 15 from J; bases not matched to a gene: 13. CDR1 and CDR2 from the germline V gene are SGHKS and YYEKEE (reference sequence). The CDR3 length is 15 residues. CDR3 bases: TGTGCCAGCAGCTCTCGGCCGGGACAGGGCTTACGCCTCCACTTT. Translation gives CASSSRPGQGLRLHF.